A single sample gave rise to the 9 T cell receptor beta chains below, sequenced in a study of shared clonotypes between healthy human individuals. Produced via immunoSEQ multiplex PCR; TCRdb's table is partial and in-frame only. The table includes 980,000 or so clones, roughly 72% detected once. Sample: memory CD4+ T cells sorted from blood. Subset denoted: CD45RA-negative fraction. The receptors originated from a young man in good health.

There are a few counts of this clone. This chain joins TRBV6-1 and TRBJ1-2, with D unclear. Germline CDR1 reads MNHNS; CDR2 reads SASEGT. The CDR3 covers 13 residues. Trimming stripped 4 bases from V and 8 bases from J, with 14 bases between. CDR3 in DNA: TGTGCCAGCAGTGTGTGGAGCAACCAAGGCTACACCTTC. Protein: CASSVWSNQGYTF.

This clone was counted between two and nine times. The chain joins TRBV18 to TRBJ1-4, with D possibly TRBD1 on 5 matching bases. From germline, CDR1 is KGHSH and CDR2 LQKENI. V was clipped by 3 bases and J by 5 bases, with 13 bases between them. CDR3 length: 15 residues. As DNA, the CDR3 is TGTGCCAGCTCACCGACGACAGAGATCAATGAAAAACTGTTTTTT. Translating gives CASSPTTEINEKLFF.

This clone was detected once. This sequence joins TRBV28 and TRBJ2-7; TRBD1 agrees at 9 bases. Germline V gene sequence: CDR1 MDHEN, CDR2 SYDVKM. The V segment lost 8 bases and the J segment 2 bases; nucleotides outside the gene matches: 10. The CDR3 sequence is 15 residues long. CDR3 bases: TGTGCCAGCGGAACACCGGGGACAGGGACCTACGAGCAGTACTTC. Translating it yields CASGTPGTGTYEQYF.

The CDR3 loop is CASSAGVSNQPQHF. The CDR3 coding sequence is TGCGCCAGCAGTGCAGGGGTGAGCAATCAGCCCCAGCATTTT. This chain connects TRBV5-1 to TRBJ1-5, with D maybe TRBD1 (6 bases). Per the germline V gene, CDR1 is SGHRS and CDR2 is YFSETQ. This CDR3 region has 14 residues. Trimming removed 5 bases at V and 1 base at J, with 10 bases between.

This chain's CDR3 is CASSDTPGGTQYF. The DNA for the CDR3 is TGCGCCAGCAGTGATACCCCTGGGGGGACCCAGTACTTC. The rearrangement uses TRBV10-2 and TRBJ2-5, with D perhaps TRBD1 or TRBD2 (5 bases each). CDR1 and CDR2 from the germline V gene are WSHSY and SAAADI. The CDR3 runs to 13 residues. The V and J ends lost 3 bases and 7 bases respectively, with 12 bases between them.

The V gene is TRBV30, the J gene TRBJ1-3; the D is unclear. Germline V gene data show CDR1 as GTSNPN and CDR2 as SVGIG (reference sequence). The V end was cut by 4 bases, the J end by 0 bases, with 7 bases between. The CDR3 runs to 13 residues. The CDR3 DNA is TGTGCCTGGACAGTTTACTCTGGAAACACCATATATTTT. Protein product: CAWTVYSGNTIYF.

The genes are TRBV4-1 and TRBJ2-7; D possibly uses TRBD1 or TRBD2 (5 bases each). Germline values: CDR1 MGHRA, CDR2 YSYEKL. V was pared by 1 base and J by 0 bases, with 13 bases between. There are 16 residues in the CDR3. CDR3 protein: CASSQGDGISSYEQYF. The CDR3 bases are TGCGCCAGCAGCCAAGGGGACGGTATCAGCTCCTACGAGCAGTACTTC.

J is TRBJ2-7 and V is TRBV7-6; D uncertain. CDR1 is SGHVS, CDR2 FNYEAQ, per germline. The CDR3 runs 17 residues. Trimming removed 1 base at V and 2 bases at J, with 18 bases between. CDR3 in DNA: TGTGCCAGCAGCTTAGAGATTGAATCCCCCTACACCTACGAGCAGTACTTC. Residues: CASSLEIESPYTYEQYF.

The chain uses TRBV5-5 and TRBJ2-7, with unresolved D. The V end was cut by 1 base, the J end by 0 bases, with 8 bases between. The V gene's germline CDR1 is SGHKS and CDR2 YYEKEE (reference sequence). CDR3 length equals 14 residues. This chain's CDR3 is CASSLTAHSYEQYF. The CDR3 DNA reads TGTGCCAGCAGCTTGACAGCTCACTCCTACGAGCAGTACTTC.